Listed here are 27 T cell receptor beta chains from one sample, sequenced in a study of blood T cell repertoires in COVID-19. Profiled with immunoSEQ multiplex PCR; TCRdb holds only in-frame clones, not every one. Among hundreds of thousands of clones listed, approximately 86% were seen once. Sequenced input: peripheral blood. The receptors come from a man between 65 and 85 years old with acute or convalescent COVID-19.

The chain joins TRBV30 to TRBJ1-6; no reliable D call. This CDR3 spans 13 amino acids. The V end was cut by 4 bases, the J end by 6 bases, with 10 bases between. Germline lookup yields CDR1 GTSNPN and CDR2 SVGIG (reference sequence). The CDR3 coding sequence is TGTGCCTGGAATACGGTCCTTAATTCACCCCTCCACTTT. It encodes CAWNTVLNSPLHF.

The chain combines TRBV3-1 (or the pseudogene TRBV3-2) with TRBJ1-3; 8 bases align to TRBD1. V shed 4 bases and J 7 bases; nucleotides not matched to a gene: 3. In germline, CDR1 is LGHDT, CDR2 YNNKEL (reference sequence). The CDR3 has 13 residues. The CDR3 is CASSRDRGNTIYF. In nucleotides, the CDR3 is TGTGCCAGCAGCCGTGACAGGGGTAACACCATATATTTT.

This chain uses TRBV6-6 with TRBJ2-7; TRBD2 is a possible D gene (7 bases). The CDR3 is made up of 12 amino acids. V shed 6 bases and J shed 3 bases, with 9 bases lying between them. Germline CDR1 reads MNHNY; CDR2 reads SVGAGI (reference sequence). The CDR3 sequence: CASSGGLYEQYF. In DNA, the CDR3 is TGTGCCAGCAGCGGGGGGCTCTACGAGCAGTACTTC.

The gene calls are TRBV7-2 and TRBJ2-1; possibly TRBD1 for D (7 bases). V was shortened by 5 bases and J by 8 bases, with 13 bases between the two germline ends. The CDR3 spans 13 residues. The germline V gene has CDR1 SGHTA and CDR2 FQGNSA. CDR3: CASSVQGGDEQFF. The CDR3 bases are TGTGCCAGCAGCGTCCAGGGGGGCGATGAGCAGTTCTTC.

The chain recombines TRBV20-1 with TRBJ2-7; no clear D gene. The CDR3 is made up of 12 amino acids. Trimming shortened V by 3 bases and J by 2 bases, and 8 bases separated the two germline ends. Germline values: CDR1 DFQATT, CDR2 SNEGSKA (reference sequence). The CDR3 loop is CSASPGTYEQYF. CDR3 bases: TGCAGTGCTAGTCCCGGTACCTACGAGCAGTACTTC.

This CDR3 reads CASSYTGFGGYTF. In nucleotides, the CDR3 is TGTGCCAGCAGTTATACAGGGTTCGGCGGCTACACCTTC. The gene calls are TRBV28 and TRBJ1-2; TRBD1 is a possible D gene (6 bases). This CDR3 spans 13 amino acids. Germline V gives CDR1 MDHEN, CDR2 SYDVKM. Trimming shortened V by 4 bases and J by 8 bases, and 14 bases separated the two germline ends.

This chain uses TRBV6-2 or TRBV6-3 with TRBJ2-7; 10 bases are a match to TRBD1. Germline CDR1 and CDR2: MNHEY and SVGEGT. The V and J ends lost 6 bases and 3 bases, in that order; junction bases with no gene match: 8. This CDR3 comprises 15 residues. This CDR3 reads CASSGGGQGNYEQYF. The CDR3 nucleotides read TGTGCCAGCAGCGGAGGGGGACAGGGGAACTACGAGCAGTACTTC.

The rearrangement links TRBV27 to TRBJ2-3; 11 positions match TRBD1. The CDR3 extends over 16 amino acids. V lost 4 bases and J lost 1; bases outside the gene matches: 4. Germline loops: CDR1 MNHEY, CDR2 SMNVEV (reference sequence). DNA for the CDR3: TGTGCCAGCAGTTCCTGGACAGGGGGCGGCACAGATACGCAGTATTTT. Residues: CASSSWTGGGTDTQYF.

J is TRBJ1-6 and V is TRBV28; tentative D call: TRBD1 (6 bases). This CDR3 has 15 residues. The germline CDR1 and CDR2 sequences are MDHEN and SYDVKM. The V end was cut by 3 bases, the J end by 7 bases, with 13 bases between. This CDR3 reads CASSLASGGNSPLHF. Here the CDR3 DNA reads TGTGCCAGCAGTTTGGCGTCGGGGGGCAATTCACCCCTCCACTTT.

A single count supports this clone. This sequence joins TRBV14 and TRBJ2-3; TRBD2 might be the D (6 bases). Trimming took off 6 bases at V and 3 bases at J, with 22 bases between the two ends. The CDR3 is 17 residues long. From germline, CDR1 is SGHDN and CDR2 FVKESK. CDR3 amino acids: CASRRTSGPLGTDTQYF. The CDR3 DNA follows: TGTGCCAGCAGGCGAACAAGCGGGCCCTTGGGGACAGATACGCAGTATTTT.

With respect to this clone: Other DNA sequences of this sample code for an identical CDR3. This sequence joins TRBV7-2 and TRBJ2-5; TRBD2 matches 14 bases. J lost 5 bases, V lost 1 base, and 3 bases had no gene match. Germline lookup yields CDR1 SGHTA and CDR2 FQGNSA. This CDR3 is built from 16 residues. DNA for the CDR3: TGTGCCAGCAGCTTAGGACTAGCGGGGGGGCTCGAGACCCAGTACTTC. Encoded protein: CASSLGLAGGLETQYF.

The V gene is TRBV11-3, the J gene TRBJ2-2; 7 nucleotides align to TRBD1. The CDR3 runs 17 residues. Per the germline V gene, CDR1 is SGHNT and CDR2 is YENEEA. V lost 1 base to trimming and J lost 3 bases; unmatched junction nucleotides: 8. The CDR3 is CASSLVGQGVYTGELFF. The CDR3 DNA sequence: TGTGCCAGCAGCTTAGTTGGGCAGGGGGTTTACACCGGGGAGCTGTTTTTT.

The genes are TRBV7-2 and TRBJ1-4; perhaps TRBD1 as D (6 bases). CDR3 length: 14 residues. Trimming removed 1 base from V and 5 bases from J, with 8 bases in between. Germline CDR1 SGHTA, CDR2 FQGNSA. The CDR3, as DNA: TGTGCCAGCAGCTTAGGACAGGCCAATGAAAAACTGTTTTTT. This translates into CASSLGQANEKLFF.

The chain carries TRBV28 and TRBJ1-2, with 11 bases identical to TRBD1. This CDR3 has 15 residues. Germline CDR1 and CDR2: MDHEN and SYDVKM. The V and J ends lost 8 bases and 8 bases, in that order; junction bases with no gene match: 13. CDR3 protein: CASYSLGQGAWGYTF. The DNA of the CDR3 is TGTGCCAGCTACTCTCTCGGACAGGGGGCGTGGGGCTACACCTTC.

CDR3 in DNA: TGTGCCAGCAGTGAAGGGACAGACTATCAGCCCCAGCATTTT. Translating gives CASSEGTDYQPQHF. The J gene is TRBJ1-5, the V gene TRBV25-1; 7 bases agree with TRBD1. The ends lost 2 bases at V and 5 bases at J; junction bases unmatched: 3. CDR3 length: 14 residues. Germline V gene sequence: CDR1 MGHDK, CDR2 SYGVNS.

The chain links TRBV6-5 to TRBJ1-2; 10 bases match TRBD1. Per the germline V gene, CDR1 is MNHEY and CDR2 is SVGAGI. The CDR3 covers 12 residues. The junction had 9 bases not matched to a gene; V was cut back by 6 bases and J by 14 bases. The CDR3 bases are TGTGCCAGCAGAAGTGACAGGGGGCTGGGGACCTTC. The encoded protein is CASRSDRGLGTF.

The chain combines TRBV4-2 with TRBJ2-1; TRBD2 agrees at 13 bases. Looked up from germline, CDR1 is LGHNA and CDR2 is YNFKEQ. J lost 6 bases, V lost 3 bases, and 5 bases had no gene match. The CDR3 is 16 residues long. CDR3 sequence: CASSQGWTSGGNEQFF. The CDR3 DNA reads as TGTGCCAGCAGCCAGGGATGGACTAGCGGGGGCAATGAGCAGTTCTTC.

The rearrangement links TRBV11-3 to TRBJ2-1, with 12 bases identical to TRBD2. Per germline, CDR1 SGHNT and CDR2 YENEEA. The CDR3 length is 15 residues. The J segment lost 5 bases and the V segment lost 4 bases, leaving 3 bases of the junction unmatched. The CDR3 region is CASSWGLAGNNEQFF. Here the CDR3 DNA reads TGTGCCAGCAGCTGGGGACTAGCGGGCAACAATGAGCAGTTCTTC.

This chain joins TRBV9 and TRBJ2-1, with D maybe TRBD2 (5 bases). This CDR3 spans 15 amino acids. Trimming shortened V by 3 bases and J by 5 bases, and 15 bases separated the two germline ends. The germline V gene encodes CDR1 SGDLS and CDR2 YYNGEE. The CDR3 DNA follows: TGTGCCAGCAGCGGGCTTAGTAGCGACCACAATGAGCAGTTCTTC. Translated, it gives CASSGLSSDHNEQFF.

The V gene is TRBV7-2, the J gene TRBJ1-2; D perhaps matches TRBD1 (5 bases). The germline CDR1 and CDR2 sequences are SGHTA and FQGNSA. The CDR3 has 17 amino acids. V shed 2 bases and J shed 2 bases, with 18 bases lying between them. This CDR3 reads CASSLIFRVGVNYGYTF. The CDR3 region has the DNA TGTGCCAGCAGCTTAATTTTCAGGGTAGGAGTAAACTATGGCTACACCTTC.

This clone was seen once. The chain combines TRBV6-5 with TRBJ2-7; 8 bases map to TRBD1. The CDR3 is 15 amino acids. Germline V lookup: CDR1 MNHEY, CDR2 SVGAGI. V trimming: 7 bases; J trimming: 0 bases; junction bases outside the gene matches: 8. CDR3 amino acids: CASIPTDRDSYEQYF. CDR3 coding DNA: TGTGCCAGCATTCCAACGGACAGGGACTCCTACGAGCAGTACTTC.

The V gene is TRBV6-5, the J gene TRBJ1-2; 7 positions match TRBD1. The CDR3 runs 15 residues. The germline gives CDR1 MNHEY, CDR2 SVGAGI. The V segment lost 2 bases and the J segment 4 bases; nucleotides outside the gene matches: 7. Here the CDR3 reads CASSYRGQYLYGYTF. The DNA for the CDR3 is TGTGCCAGCAGTTACAGGGGGCAGTACCTCTATGGCTACACCTTC.

The CDR3 sequence is CASSLDPGTIGGYTF. The DNA for the CDR3 is TGCGCCAGCAGCTTGGACCCCGGGACAATCGGCGGCTACACCTTC. The chain joins TRBV5-1 to TRBJ1-2, with D tentatively TRBD1 (6 bases). This CDR3 has 15 amino acids. V lost 0 bases and J 8 bases, leaving 17 bases between the germline ends. CDR1 and CDR2 (germline): SGHRS, YFSETQ.

This clone was observed a handful of times. The chain combines TRBV9 with TRBJ2-3; 7 bases align to TRBD1. Unmatched junction bases numbered 6, after V lost 0 bases and J lost 2 bases. CDR1 is SGDLS and CDR2 is YYNGEE in the germline V gene. The CDR3 is made up of 16 amino acids. CDR3 sequence: CASSVEQGTITDTQYF. As DNA, the CDR3 is TGTGCCAGCAGCGTAGAACAGGGGACAATCACAGATACGCAGTATTTT.

This clone was recorded only once. The rearrangement joins TRBV2 to TRBJ1-1, with 9 nucleotides matching TRBD1. The CDR3 runs 14 residues. The germline CDR1 and CDR2 sequences are SNHLY and FYNNEI. J gave up 4 bases and V 4 bases, and 4 bases lay outside the gene matches. The CDR3: CASSVTGGGTEAFF. CDR3 in DNA: TGTGCCAGCAGTGTTACAGGGGGCGGCACTGAAGCTTTCTTT.

The J gene is TRBJ2-1, the V gene TRBV4-2; 10 positions agree with TRBD1. V trimming: 0 bases; J trimming: 7 bases; junction bases outside the gene matches: 6. This CDR3 region has 16 residues. From germline, CDR1 is LGHNA and CDR2 YNFKEQ. This CDR3 is CASSQDPWDRGNEQFF. The CDR3, as DNA: TGTGCCAGCAGCCAAGATCCTTGGGACAGGGGTAATGAGCAGTTCTTC.

V gene TRBV18 combines with J gene TRBJ1-4; 7 bases fit TRBD1. The CDR3 has 16 residues. Trimming at V came to 2 bases and at J to 7 bases, leaving 10 bases not matched to a gene. Germline assignment: CDR1 KGHSH and CDR2 LQKENI. The CDR3 region is CASSPFHSGGGEKLFF. As DNA, the CDR3 is TGTGCCAGCTCACCATTTCACTCAGGGGGAGGTGAAAAACTGTTTTTT.